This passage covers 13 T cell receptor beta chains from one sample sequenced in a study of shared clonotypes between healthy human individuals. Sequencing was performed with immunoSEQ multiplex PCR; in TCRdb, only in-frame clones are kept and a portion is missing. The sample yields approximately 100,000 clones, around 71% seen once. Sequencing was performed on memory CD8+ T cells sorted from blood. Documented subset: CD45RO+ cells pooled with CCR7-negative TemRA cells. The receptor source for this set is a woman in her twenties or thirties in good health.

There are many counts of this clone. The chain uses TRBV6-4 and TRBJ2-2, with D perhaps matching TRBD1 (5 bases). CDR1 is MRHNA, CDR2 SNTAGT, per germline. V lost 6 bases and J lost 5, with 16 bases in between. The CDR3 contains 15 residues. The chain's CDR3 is CASSPGQSGTGELFF. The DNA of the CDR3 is TGTGCCAGCAGCCCAGGGCAGAGTGGTACCGGGGAGCTGTTTTTT.

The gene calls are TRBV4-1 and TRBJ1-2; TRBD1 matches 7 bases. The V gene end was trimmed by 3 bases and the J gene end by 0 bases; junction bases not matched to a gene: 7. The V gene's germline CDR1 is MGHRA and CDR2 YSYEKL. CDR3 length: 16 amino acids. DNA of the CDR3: TGCGCCAGCAGCCAGATACAGGGGACACCTAACTATGGCTACACCTTC. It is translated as CASSQIQGTPNYGYTF.

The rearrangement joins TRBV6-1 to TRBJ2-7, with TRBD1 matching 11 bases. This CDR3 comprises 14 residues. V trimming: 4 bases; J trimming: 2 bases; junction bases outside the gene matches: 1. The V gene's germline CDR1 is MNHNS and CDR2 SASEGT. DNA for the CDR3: TGTGCCAGCAGTGGGACAGGGGGCCCCTACGAGCAGTACTTC. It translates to CASSGTGGPYEQYF.

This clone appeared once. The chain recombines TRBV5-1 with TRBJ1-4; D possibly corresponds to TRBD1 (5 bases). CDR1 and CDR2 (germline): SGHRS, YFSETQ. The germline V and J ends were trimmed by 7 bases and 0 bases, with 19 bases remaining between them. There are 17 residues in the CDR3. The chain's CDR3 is CASSPGAGHATNEKLFF. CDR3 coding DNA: TGCGCCAGCTCCCCCGGGGCAGGCCACGCAACTAATGAAAAACTGTTTTTT.

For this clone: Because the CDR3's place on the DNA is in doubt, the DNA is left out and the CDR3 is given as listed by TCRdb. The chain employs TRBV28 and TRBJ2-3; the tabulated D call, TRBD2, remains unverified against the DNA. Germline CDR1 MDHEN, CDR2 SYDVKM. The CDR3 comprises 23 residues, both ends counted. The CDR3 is CSSGVTQIRSILALTGDTDTQYF.

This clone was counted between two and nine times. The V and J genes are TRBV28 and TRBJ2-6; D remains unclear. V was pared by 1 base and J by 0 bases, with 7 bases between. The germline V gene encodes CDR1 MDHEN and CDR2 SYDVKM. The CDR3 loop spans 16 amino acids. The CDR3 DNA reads TGTGCCAGCAGTTTATCTGAGAGCTCTGGGGCCAACGTCCTGACTTTC. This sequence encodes CASSLSESSGANVLTF.

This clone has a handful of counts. The CDR3, as DNA: TGTGCCAGCAGCCATACTAGCGGAGGATACAACAATGAGCAGTTCTTC. Translation: CASSHTSGGYNNEQFF. This sequence joins TRBV7-8 and TRBJ2-1; 8 positions match TRBD2. J lost 5 bases, V lost 5 bases, and 11 bases had no gene match. Germline V lookup: CDR1 SGHVS, CDR2 FQNEAQ. The CDR3 has 16 amino acids.

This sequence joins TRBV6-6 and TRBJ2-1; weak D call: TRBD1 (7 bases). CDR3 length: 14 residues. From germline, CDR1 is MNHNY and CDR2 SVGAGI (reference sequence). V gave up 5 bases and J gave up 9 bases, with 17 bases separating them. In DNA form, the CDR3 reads TGTGCCAGCAGTCGACAGGGAGGCTCGGTTGAGCAGTTCTTC. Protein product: CASSRQGGSVEQFF.

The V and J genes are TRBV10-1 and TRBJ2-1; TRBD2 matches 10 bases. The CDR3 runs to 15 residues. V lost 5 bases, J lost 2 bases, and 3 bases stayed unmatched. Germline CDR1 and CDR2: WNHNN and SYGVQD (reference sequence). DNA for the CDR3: TGCGCCAGCAGTAAGACTAGCGGGCCCTACAATGAGCAGTTCTTC. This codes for CASSKTSGPYNEQFF.

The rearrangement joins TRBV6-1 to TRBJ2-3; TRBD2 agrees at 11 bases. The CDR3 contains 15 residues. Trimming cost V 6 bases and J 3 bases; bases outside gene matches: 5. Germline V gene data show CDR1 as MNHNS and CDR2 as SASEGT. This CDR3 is CASSATSGTTDTQYF. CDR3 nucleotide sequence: TGTGCCAGCAGCGCGACTAGCGGGACAACAGATACGCAGTATTTT.

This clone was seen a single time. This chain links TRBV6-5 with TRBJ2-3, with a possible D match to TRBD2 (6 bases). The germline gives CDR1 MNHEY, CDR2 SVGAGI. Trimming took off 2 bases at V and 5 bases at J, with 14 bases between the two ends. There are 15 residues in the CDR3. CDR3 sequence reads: CASSYGAGWGDTQYF. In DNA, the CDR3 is TGTGCCAGCAGTTACGGGGCGGGATGGGGAGATACGCAGTATTTT.

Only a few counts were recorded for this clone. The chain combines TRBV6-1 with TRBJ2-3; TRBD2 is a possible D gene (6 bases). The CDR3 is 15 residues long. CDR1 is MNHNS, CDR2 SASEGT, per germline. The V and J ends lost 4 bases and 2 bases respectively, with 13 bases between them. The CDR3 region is CASSGGTEYTDTQYF. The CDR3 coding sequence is TGTGCCAGCAGTGGGGGGACTGAATACACAGATACGCAGTATTTT.

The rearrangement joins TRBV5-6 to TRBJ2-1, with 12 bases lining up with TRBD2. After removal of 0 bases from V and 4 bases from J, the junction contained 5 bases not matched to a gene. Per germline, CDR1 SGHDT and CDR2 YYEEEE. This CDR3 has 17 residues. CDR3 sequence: CASSLVSGTSGYNEQFF. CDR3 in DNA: TGTGCCAGCAGCTTGGTTTCGGGGACTAGCGGGTACAATGAGCAGTTCTTC.